This T cell receptor beta chain was captured by sequencing in a study of T-cell memory formation after mild COVID-19. This clonotype was seen many times. What it binds is unknown. MiXCR, applied by TCRdb to the 5' RACE reads, yields one record per CDR3 protein. The sample lists approximately 340,000 distinct CDR3 sequences, 10% to 15% occurring once. Per germline, CDR1 SGHRS and CDR2 YFSETQ. The V end lost 1 base, the J end lost 4 bases, and 11 bases lay between the germline ends. The CDR3 runs 15 residues. General observations from the study: Certain responding clones were present in pre-infection memory, suggesting participation of cross-reactive memory. Mainly in CM and EM were contracting CD4+ clones; CD8+ were in EMRA.

The TCR sequence derives from a man aged 18 to 35 who had mild COVID-19 (a few samples of this study predate the infection). Cell type and time point are not known. The sequenced material came from PBMCs or a T cell subset sorted from them (not recorded which). This chain connects TRBV5-1 to TRBJ2-2; tentatively, D is TRBD2 (6 bases). In nucleotides, the CDR3 is TGCGCCAGCAGCTTGTCCTACGGGGGCACCGGGGAGCTGTTTTTT. As protein: CASSLSYGGTGELFF.